Shown below are 27 T cell receptor beta chains from a single sample sequenced in a study of T cell clonality in common variable immunodeficiency. Some clones are missing from TCRdb's copy, which holds only in-frame ones; the method was immunoSEQ multiplex PCR. Recorded here are about 42,000 clones, none singletons. Source material: peripheral blood mononuclear cells. These TCRs come from a person between 18 and 70 years old in good health.

This clone has a count of ten or more. With the read ending 3 residues before the CDR3 end, the germline J gene is used to fill in that end. The chain uses TRBV30 and TRBJ2-6; either TRBD1 or TRBD2 may supply D (5 bases each). The V end was cut by 2 bases, the J end by 3 bases, with 8 bases between. This CDR3 is built from 14 residues. Germline CDR1 and CDR2: GTSNPN and SVGIG (reference sequence). This chain's CDR3 is CAWSRGVGANVLTF. The part of the CDR3 DNA that was read is TGTGCCTGGAGTAGAGGGGTTGGGGCCAACGTC.

This clone was counted ten times or more. The sequenced fragment ends 3 residues before the CDR3 boundary, so the rest is inferred from the germline J gene. Other DNA variants within this sample encode the same CDR3. The chain has TRBV5-1 and TRBJ1-6, with 7 positions matching TRBD1. V shed 4 bases and J 6 bases; nucleotides not matched to a gene: 10. Germline V gene sequence: CDR1 SGHRS, CDR2 YFSETQ. The CDR3 covers 16 residues. The DNA read from the CDR3 is TGCGCCAGCAGCCCCCAGGTGGCAGGGGGTAATTCACCC. Translating it yields CASSPQVAGGNSP. The full CDR3 reads CASSPQVAGGNSPLHF.

This clone was observed a few times. The CDR3 end lies 3 residues beyond the end of the read and is filled in from the germline J gene. This chain joins TRBV7-6 and TRBJ2-7; D gene uncertain. V lost 5 bases to trimming and J lost 2 bases, with 13 bases between them. CDR1 SGHVS and CDR2 FNYEAQ come from the germline V gene. This CDR3 has 14 residues. CDR3 bases read: TGTGCCAGCAGCCCCGATCCAGTCACCTACGAG. This sequence encodes CASSPDPVTYE. The entire CDR3 protein is CASSPDPVTYEQYF. Complete variable domain (other parts from reference TRBV7-6 and TRBJ2-7): GAGVSQSPRYKVTKRGQDVALRCDPISGHVSLYWYRQALGQGPEFLTYFNYEAQQDKSGLPNDRFSAERPEGSISTLTIQRTEQRDSAMYRCASSPDPVTYEQYFGPGTRLTVT.

The sample holds many counts of this clone. The read terminates 3 residues before the CDR3 end, so the remaining end is supplied by the germline J gene. The V and J genes are TRBV14 and TRBJ2-3; D ambiguous. V lost 6 bases to trimming and J lost 2 bases, with 12 bases between them. The germline gives CDR1 SGHDN, CDR2 FVKESK. This CDR3 has 14 amino acids. The CDR3 bases that were read are TGTGCCAGCAGATCCCGGGTCCCCACAGATACG. This gives the protein CASRSRVPTDT. The whole CDR3 region reads CASRSRVPTDTQYF. The full variable domain, its missing parts supplied by reference TRBV14 and TRBJ2-3, is EAGVTQFPSHSVIEKGQTVTLRCDPISGHDNLYWYRRVMGKEIKFLLHFVKESKQDESGMPNNRFLAERTGGTYSTLKVQPAELEDSGVYFCASRSRVPTDTQYFGPGTRLTVL.

This clone appeared many times. From the germline J gene comes the end of the CDR3, since the read stops 3 residues before it. The chain recombines TRBV12-5 with TRBJ1-5, with 9 bases fitting TRBD1. The CDR3 contains 16 residues. Germline CDR1 is LGHNT and CDR2 is FRNRAP. The V and J ends lost 6 bases and 5 bases, in that order; junction bases with no gene match: 11. This CDR3 reads CASGLGGQGEDQPQHF. The sequenced CDR3 bases are TGTGCTAGTGGGCTTGGGGGACAGGGTGAGGATCAGCCC.

This clone was seen ten or more times. The read ends 3 residues shy of where the CDR3 ends; the end is completed using the germline J gene. J is TRBJ2-6 and V is TRBV13, with TRBD1 as a possible D gene (5 bases). Germline loops: CDR1 PRHDT, CDR2 FYEKMQ (reference sequence). This CDR3 contains 14 residues. V was clipped by 6 bases and J by 0 bases, with 6 bases between them. The covered CDR3 bases are TGTGCCAGCAGTAGGGGCTCTGGGGCCAACGTC. Its translation is CASSRGSGANV. The entire CDR3 reads CASSRGSGANVLTF.

This clone was seen at least ten times. The read ends 3 residues early relative to the CDR3; the germline J gene fills the gap. V is TRBV5-4 and J is TRBJ1-1; 7 bases are a match to TRBD1. In germline, CDR1 is SGHNT, CDR2 YYREEE (reference sequence). The CDR3 has 16 residues. V gave up 0 bases and J gave up 0 bases; unmatched junction bases: 5. CDR3 amino acids: CASSLVGQMMNTEAFF. The CDR3 DNA, read in part, is TGTGCCAGCAGCTTGGTGGGACAGATGATGAACACTGAA.

This clone has only a few counts. Germline and junction disagree at one end, which may indicate a read error. Sequencing ends 3 residues short of the CDR3 end; the germline J gene provides the rest. The V and J genes are TRBV19 and TRBJ2-3, with TRBD1 matching 7 bases. The CDR3 is 14 residues long. Germline CDR1 and CDR2: LNHDA and SQIVND (reference sequence). Incomplete CDR3 DNA: TGTGCCAGTAGGGGCCTTGACAGGGCAGAGACG. Encoded protein: CASRGLDRAET. The complete CDR3 reads CASRGLDRAETQYF.

This clone was seen many times. The read terminates 3 residues ahead of where the CDR3 ends, so the germline J gene completes it. The rearrangement links TRBV7-2 to TRBJ1-2; TRBD1 is a possible D gene (5 bases). This CDR3 has 14 residues. CDR1 and CDR2 from the germline V gene are SGHTA and FQGNSA. CDR3 DNA, as far as it was read: TGTGCCAGCAGCCAAGGGACCACTCGGGGGGGC. Its protein product is CASSQGTTRGG. The whole CDR3 protein is CASSQGTTRGGYTF.

The sample holds many counts of this clone. The CDR3 end falls 3 residues outside the read, so it is completed with the germline J gene. The V gene is TRBV19, the J gene TRBJ1-1, with D perhaps TRBD1 (5 bases). The germline V gene has CDR1 LNHDA and CDR2 SQIVND (reference sequence). The CDR3 contains 15 residues. Trimming took off 5 bases at V and 5 bases at J, with 18 bases between the two ends. The CDR3 here is CASSPRELMRTEAFF. CDR3 DNA (partial): TGTGCCAGTAGTCCCAGGGAACTAATGCGAACTGAA.

This clone has at least ten counts. The read is 3 residues too short to cover the CDR3 end, so that end is filled in from the germline J gene. The gene calls are TRBV20-1 and TRBJ2-1; TRBD2 matches 7 bases. The trim removed 3 bases at V and 3 bases at J, leaving 5 bases unmatched. Per germline, CDR1 DFQATT and CDR2 SNEGSKA (reference sequence). This CDR3 has 14 residues. The CDR3 bases that were read are TGCAGTGCTAGGAAGCCTAGCGGCTACAATGAG. Encoded protein: CSARKPSGYNE. The full CDR3 protein is CSARKPSGYNEQFF.

By share, this clone counts as medium-sized. The CDR3 is cut off 3 residues early in the read; its end comes from the germline J gene. The sample carries other DNA sequences with the same CDR3. V is TRBV5-5 and J is TRBJ1-1; D gene uncertain. The CDR3 is made up of 13 amino acids. V was trimmed by 0 bases and J by 0 bases, leaving 3 bases between them. CDR1 and CDR2 from the germline V gene are SGHKS and YYEKEE (reference sequence). The DNA read from the CDR3 is TGTGCCAGCAGCTTGGTAGTGAACACTGAA. Protein sequence: CASSLVVNTE. The CDR3 in its entirety is CASSLVVNTEAFF.

At least ten counts were recorded for this clone. The CDR3 goes on 3 residues after the read ends, and that part is filled in from the germline J gene. The chain carries TRBV19 and TRBJ1-2; 9 positions match TRBD1. The length of the CDR3 is 12 residues. V shed 5 bases and J 7 bases; nucleotides not matched to a gene: 2. CDR1 and CDR2 from the germline V gene are LNHDA and SQIVND (reference sequence). The sequenced CDR3 bases are TGTGCCAGTAGTGGGACAGGGACTGGC. Its protein product is CASSGTGTG. The CDR3, in full, reads CASSGTGTGYTF.

This clone was counted many times. The read stops 3 residues short of the end of the CDR3; the missing end is completed from the germline J gene. This rearrangement joins TRBV4-1 to TRBJ1-2, with TRBD1 matching 9 bases. Germline CDR1 is MGHRA and CDR2 is YSYEKL. V shed 0 bases, J shed 4 bases, and the junction held 3 bases outside the gene matches. The CDR3 is 15 amino acids. The CDR3 is CASSQDPDRGYGYTF. The CDR3 bases that were read are TGCGCCAGCAGCCAAGATCCGGACAGGGGCTATGGC.

This clone was picked up many times. The read ends 3 residues shy of where the CDR3 ends; the end is completed using the germline J gene. The chain has TRBV19 and TRBJ2-1; the match to TRBD2 covers 9 bases. The germline V gene encodes CDR1 LNHDA and CDR2 SQIVND (reference sequence). V lost 4 bases and J lost 9; bases outside the gene matches: 7. The CDR3 contains 14 residues. CDR3 sequence: CASSSGGAAGEQFF. CDR3 DNA, as far as it was read: TGTGCCAGTAGTAGCGGGGGGGCCGCCGGTGAG. The full variable domain, completed using reference TRBV19 and TRBJ2-1, is DGGITQSPKYLFRKEGQNVTLSCEQNLNHDAMYWYRQDPGQGLRLIYYSQIVNDFQKGDIAEGYSVSREKKESFPLTVTSAQKNPTAFYLCASSSGGAAGEQFFGPGTRLTVL.

Ten or more counts support this clone. The CDR3 end is not reached by the read, which stops 3 residues before it; the germline J gene fills it in. The V gene is TRBV5-1, the J gene TRBJ2-5; the D gene is possibly TRBD1 (5 bases). The germline V and J ends were trimmed by 2 bases and 3 bases, with 14 bases remaining between them. CDR1 and CDR2 (germline): SGHRS, YFSETQ. CDR3 length: 15 residues. The CDR3 region is CASSLRQNSEETQYF. The sequenced CDR3 bases are TGCGCCAGCAGCTTACGACAGAACTCAGAAGAGACC.

Many counts were recorded for this clone. The read gets to within 3 residues of the CDR3 end, and the germline J gene fills in the rest. The rearrangement links TRBV7-7 to TRBJ2-5; possibly TRBD2 for D (6 bases). This CDR3 comprises 14 residues. Trimming left V 5 bases short and J 4 bases short, with 14 bases between. Looked up from germline, CDR1 is SSHAT and CDR2 is FNYEAQ (reference sequence). Incomplete CDR3 DNA: TGTGCCAGCAGCCTAGGGCTAGCGAGAGAGACC. Translating gives CASSLGLARET. The CDR3 reads in full as CASSLGLARETQYF.

This clone was seen many times. The read falls 3 residues short of the CDR3 end, and the missing part is taken from the germline J gene. The genes are TRBV3-1 (or the pseudogene TRBV3-2) and TRBJ2-5, with 11 bases aligning to TRBD2. CDR1 and CDR2 (germline): LGHDT, YNNKEL (reference sequence). With 1 base clipped from V and 5 bases from J, the junction kept 0 bases outside the gene matches. The CDR3 sequence is 14 residues long. The CDR3 DNA, read in part, is TGTGCCAGCAGCCAAGTAGCGGGAGGGGAGACC. Translating gives CASSQVAGGET. The whole CDR3 sequence reads CASSQVAGGETQYF.

This clone was recorded at least ten times. The read falls 3 residues short of the CDR3 end, and the missing part is taken from the germline J gene. This chain joins TRBV19 and TRBJ1-2; 9 positions match TRBD1. From germline, CDR1 is LNHDA and CDR2 SQIVND (reference sequence). V trimming: 5 bases; J trimming: 6 bases; junction bases outside the gene matches: 10. The CDR3 consists of 15 residues. The CDR3 loop is CASSPRDRAIHGYTF. The DNA read from the CDR3 is TGTGCCAGTAGTCCCCGGGACAGGGCGATACATGGC.

This clone was seen ten or more times. The CDR3 end is not reached by the read, which stops 3 residues before it; the germline J gene fills it in. The chain has TRBV20-1 and TRBJ2-7; 13 bases align to TRBD2. The CDR3 loop spans 13 amino acids. Trimming at V came to 6 bases and at J to 6 bases, leaving 5 bases not matched to a gene. Germline V CDR1 and CDR2: DFQATT, SNEGSKA (reference sequence). Partial CDR3 DNA: TGCAGTGCCAGGACTAGCGGGAGCCTCGAG. Translated: CSARTSGSLE. The whole CDR3 sequence is CSARTSGSLEQYF.

In this sample, this clone turned up many times. The read stops 3 residues short of the end of the CDR3; the missing end is completed from the germline J gene. The chain is built from TRBV5-1 and TRBJ1-4, with D possibly matching TRBD1 (6 bases). The CDR3 has 15 amino acids. Germline-derived CDR1 and CDR2 are SGHRS and YFSETQ. V dropped 4 bases and J dropped 4 bases, with 14 bases sitting between them. CDR3 bases read: TGCGCCAGCAGCGTGGGGGGGCAAGGTAATGAAAAA. Its protein product is CASSVGGQGNEK. The whole CDR3 reads CASSVGGQGNEKLFF.

This clone was recorded at least ten times. The read halts 3 residues ahead of the CDR3 end, with the missing end drawn from the germline J gene. The V call is TRBV2, the J call TRBJ2-7, with 9 bases that match TRBD2. The germline V gene encodes CDR1 SNHLY and CDR2 FYNNEI. CDR3 length equals 14 residues. V lost 4 bases to trimming and J lost 3 bases; unmatched junction nucleotides: 4. The CDR3 sequence is CASSVETSGYEQYF. The sequenced CDR3 bases are TGTGCCAGCAGTGTAGAGACTAGCGGCTACGAG.

The table lists this clone with many counts. The read ends 3 residues shy of where the CDR3 ends; the end is completed using the germline J gene. V is TRBV5-1 and J is TRBJ2-5; 7 bases line up with TRBD2. The CDR3 extends over 15 amino acids. V was clipped by 2 bases and J by 4 bases; unmatched bases: 8. Germline values: CDR1 SGHRS, CDR2 YFSETQ. CDR3 sequence reads: CASSLSGTTTETQYF. Partial CDR3 DNA: TGCGCCAGCAGCTTATCCGGGACTACGACAGAGACC.

Ten or more counts support this clone. The read terminates 3 residues before the CDR3 end, so the remaining end is supplied by the germline J gene. This chain links TRBV7-8 with TRBJ1-5; TRBD1 might be the D (5 bases). CDR1 and CDR2 from the germline V gene are SGHVS and FQNEAQ. The CDR3 is 15 amino acids. The V and J ends lost 6 bases and 3 bases respectively, with 15 bases between them. The CDR3 loop reads CASSPRGNSNQPQHF. The sequenced CDR3 bases are TGTGCCAGCAGTCCGCGGGGGAATTCCAATCAGCCC.

This clone was seen many times. One end of the junction is discordant with germline, which a read error may explain. The read falls 3 residues short of the CDR3 end, and the missing part is taken from the germline J gene. The chain combines TRBV4-2 with TRBJ2-2, with 7 bases lining up with TRBD1. Germline lookup yields CDR1 LGHNA and CDR2 YNFKEQ. The CDR3 has 16 residues. The CDR3 bases that were read are TGCGCCAGCAGCCCCTACATCGAGGGGGCGAGGGAAAAG. Encoded protein: CASSPYIEGAREK. The whole CDR3 region reads CASSPYIEGAREKLFF.

This clone was seen at least ten times. The read halts 3 residues ahead of the CDR3 end, with the missing end drawn from the germline J gene. V is TRBV19 and J is TRBJ2-5; no clear D. The CDR3 sequence is 14 residues long. The ends were cut back, 3 bases at V and 1 base at J, with 9 bases in the middle. Looked up from germline, CDR1 is LNHDA and CDR2 is SQIVND (reference sequence). The CDR3 loop is CASSMQSTQETQYF. CDR3 DNA (partial): TGTGCCAGTAGTATGCAGAGTACCCAAGAGACC.

This clone came up many times. Read coverage stops 3 residues before the CDR3 terminus; the germline J gene supplies the remainder. The rearrangement joins TRBV7-8 to TRBJ2-7, with TRBD1 as a possible D gene (5 bases). V shed 6 bases and J shed 0 bases, with 9 bases lying between them. This CDR3 is 13 amino acids long. The germline V gene has CDR1 SGHVS and CDR2 FQNEAQ. This CDR3 is CASRGLISYEQYF. CDR3 DNA (partial): TGTGCCAGCAGGGGGCTGATCTCCTACGAG.